This TCR beta chain was identified during a study of control samples from healthy donors and cancer patients. Only in-frame clones appear in the TCRdb table, and some are missing; sequencing was by immunoSEQ multiplex PCR. The sample records roughly 130,000 clones, about nine tenths being singletons. Germline CDR1 reads MNHEY; CDR2 reads SVGAGI. Trimming left V 6 bases short and J 4 bases short, with 9 bases between. CDR3 length: 12 amino acids. The J gene is TRBJ1-2, the V gene TRBV6-5; D is uncertain. The receptor was isolated from a man aged 25 to 45 in good health. The sample taken for sequencing was blood. CDR3 nucleotides: TGTGCCAGCAGGAGTGGGCTCTATGGCTACACCTTC. It codes for CASRSGLYGYTF.